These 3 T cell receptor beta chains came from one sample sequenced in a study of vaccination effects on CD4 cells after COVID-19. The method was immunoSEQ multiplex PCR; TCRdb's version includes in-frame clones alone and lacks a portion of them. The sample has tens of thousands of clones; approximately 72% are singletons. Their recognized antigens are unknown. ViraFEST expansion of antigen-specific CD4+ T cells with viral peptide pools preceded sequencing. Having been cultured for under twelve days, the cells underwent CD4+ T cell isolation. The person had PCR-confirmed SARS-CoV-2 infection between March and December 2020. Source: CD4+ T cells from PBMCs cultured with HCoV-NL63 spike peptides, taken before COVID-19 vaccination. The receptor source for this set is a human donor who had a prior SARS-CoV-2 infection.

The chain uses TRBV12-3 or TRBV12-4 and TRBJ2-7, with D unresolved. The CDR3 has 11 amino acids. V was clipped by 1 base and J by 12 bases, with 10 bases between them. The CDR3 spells CASSLGTQLYF. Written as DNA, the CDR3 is TGTGCCAGCAGTTTAGGGACCCAGTTGTACTTC.

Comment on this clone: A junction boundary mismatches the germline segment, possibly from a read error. CDR3 residues: CASNQQGAEAFF. The CDR3 nucleotides are TGTGCCAGCAACCAACAGGGGGCTGAAGCTTTCTTT. The chain carries TRBV3-1 (or the pseudogene TRBV3-2) and TRBJ1-1; 8 bases are a match to TRBD1. The germline CDR1 and CDR2 sequences are LGHDT and YNNKEL (reference sequence). This CDR3 contains 12 residues.

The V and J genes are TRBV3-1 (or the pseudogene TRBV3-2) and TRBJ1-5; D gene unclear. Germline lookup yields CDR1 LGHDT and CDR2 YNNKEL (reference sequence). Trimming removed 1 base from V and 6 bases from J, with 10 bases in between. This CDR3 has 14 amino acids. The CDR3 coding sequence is TGTGCCAGCAGCCAAGTATGGGGAGGTCAGCCCCAGCATTTT. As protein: CASSQVWGGQPQHF.